A selection of T cell receptor beta chains follows, all from one sample in a study of human T cells and chemical hapten exposure. Using its own MiXCR run on the RACE reads, TCRdb lists one record per CDR3 protein. The sample lists roughly 90,000 distinct CDR3 sequences, about 11% seen once, with more than 1% in the top ten. The material sequenced was whole blood, taken in connection with sensitization to the hapten diphenylcyclopropenone (DPC). The receptor set was obtained from a woman in her 30s with alopecia areata. Some clones in this sample may be carry-over from other donors' samples. The CDR3 runs from the conserved cysteine through the conserved F or W. Each record gives: D gene, clone size, V gene, J gene, CDR3 length, CDR3 DNA, CDR3 protein. A D gene is named only where the DNA matches it firmly. Size is stated for part of the rows, as once, few or many counts, or as a class when the clone is expanded.

.,few,TRBV12-3/TRBV12-4,TRBJ2-7,12,TGTGCCAGCTCCCTCCTCTCCTACGAGCAGTACTTC,CASSLLSYEQYF
.,many,TRBV3-2,TRBJ2-3,14,TGTGCCAGCAGCCAAGAGGACAGCACAGATACGCAGTATTTT,CASSQEDSTDTQYF
.,.,TRBV6-2/TRBV6-3,TRBJ1-3,18,TGTGCCAGCAGCCCCCTCGCCGTGGTCGGGGGCACCGGACACACCATATATTTT,CASSPLAVVGGTGHTIYF
.,.,TRBV7-8,TRBJ1-4,18,TGTGCCAGCAGCCAACCCGGGGCGTGGGGCTCAACTAATGAAAAACTGTTTTTT,CASSQPGAWGSTNEKLFF
TRBD2,.,TRBV3-1,TRBJ2-1,15,TGTGCCTGCAGGACTAGCGGGAGAACCCACAATGAGCAGTTCTTC,CACRTSGRTHNEQFF
TRBD1,.,TRBV20-1,TRBJ2-6,16,TGCAGTGCTAGTCGACAGGGGGCGCCAGGGGCCAACGTCCTGACTTTC,CSASRQGAPGANVLTF
TRBD2,many,TRBV6-6,TRBJ2-1,15,TGTGCCAGCAGCTCCGGGACTAGCGGAAACAATGAGCAGTTCTTC,CASSSGTSGNNEQFF
.,many,TRBV27,TRBJ1-1,13,TGTGCCAGCCGGGACCTAACGAACACTGAAGCTTTCTTT,CASRDLTNTEAFF
.,.,TRBV11-3,TRBJ2-3,17,TGTGCCAGCAGCTTAGATACAGGCAGGGCTGCCACAGATACGCAGTATTTT,CASSLDTGRAATDTQYF
.,many,TRBV7-9,TRBJ1-5,12,TGTGCCAGCAGCGGGTACAATCAGCCCCAGCATTTT,CASSGYNQPQHF
.,.,TRBV5-4,TRBJ2-5,12,TGTGCCAGCAGTTCCTCCAAAGAGACCCAGTACTTC,CASSSSKETQYF
TRBD1,few,TRBV12-3/TRBV12-4,TRBJ2-1,16,TGTGCCAGCAGTTTCGACAGGGGTCAAACCTACAATGAGCAGTTCTTC,CASSFDRGQTYNEQFF
.,many,TRBV5-1,TRBJ2-7,14,TGCGCCAGCAGCGAGACCGGGACGATCTACGAGCAGTACTTC,CASSETGTIYEQYF
TRBD2,.,TRBV2,TRBJ2-1,15,TGTGCCAGCAGTGACTTGGCTAGCGGGGGGGGTGAGCAGTTCTTC,CASSDLASGGGEQFF
.,many,TRBV21-1,TRBJ1-2,14,TGTGCCAGCAGCAAAAACAGGACGGCTTATGGCTACACCTTC,CASSKNRTAYGYTF
.,few,TRBV5-1,TRBJ2-5,15,TGCGCCAGCAGCTTGGCGCACCCGTCGGGGGAGACCCAGTACTTC,CASSLAHPSGETQYF
.,many,TRBV29-1,TRBJ2-5,14,TGCAGCGTTGAACCTCAAGGGGGGGTCGAGACCCAGTACTTC,CSVEPQGGVETQYF
.,many,TRBV29-1,TRBJ1-1,12,TGCATCACCTGGGAGCCCTCGGGGGAAGCTTTCTTT,CITWEPSGEAFF
TRBD2,.,TRBV6-6,TRBJ2-5,18,TGTGCCAGCAGTTACGGGCTAGCGGGGGTATTGCTCCAAGAGACCCAGTACTTC,CASSYGLAGVLLQETQYF
.,.,TRBV27,TRBJ1-1,12,TGTGCCAGCAGTGATGGCCCGGGGCGAGCTTTCTTT,CASSDGPGRAFF
.,.,TRBV11-1,TRBJ1-1,13,TGTGCCAGCAGCCCGCGAACAGCTAGAGAAGCTTTCTTT,CASSPRTAREAFF
TRBD2,few,TRBV6-2/TRBV6-3,TRBJ2-7,15,TGTGCCAGCAGACTCGGGACTAGCGGGATCCACGAGCAGTACTTC,CASRLGTSGIHEQYF
TRBD1,many,TRBV20-1,TRBJ2-7,15,TGCAGTGCTCCCAGGACAGGGTTAAGCTCCTACGAGCAGTACTTC,CSAPRTGLSSYEQYF
TRBD1,few,TRBV6-5,TRBJ1-5,13,TGTGCCAGCCGAACAGGGGCCAATCAGCCCCAGCATTTT,CASRTGANQPQHF
.,.,TRBV10-3,TRBJ1-4,16,TGTGCCATCAGTGAAGCTGGGTTAACAACTAATGAAAAACTGTTTTTT,CAISEAGLTTNEKLFF
.,many,TRBV21-1,TRBJ1-1,15,TGTGCCAGCCAAGGTCGGAGACAGGTGAACACTGAAGCTTTCTTT,CASQGRRQVNTEAFF
.,many,TRBV6-2/TRBV6-3,TRBJ1-5,13,TGTGCCAGCAGGGGACACGTCAATCAGCCCCAGCATTTT,CASRGHVNQPQHF
TRBD2,many,TRBV20-1,TRBJ2-1,15,TGCAGTGCTAAACCCGGGACTAGCGGGCCTCGGGAGCAGTTCTTC,CSAKPGTSGPREQFF
TRBD2,few,TRBV18,TRBJ2-3,16,TGTGCCAGCTCAACACGACTAGCGAAAAGCACAGATACGCAGTATTTT,CASSTRLAKSTDTQYF
.,.,TRBV20-1,TRBJ2-7,14,TGCAGTGCTAGAATTGGCGGGAAAGCCTACGAGCAGTACTTC,CSARIGGKAYEQYF
.,.,TRBV6-2/TRBV6-3,TRBJ1-1,15,TGTGACAGCACAAACCAGGGGTTTTGGGTCACTGAAGCTTTCTTT,CDSTNQGFWVTEAFF
.,few,TRBV29-1,TRBJ2-1,10,TGCAGCGTTCGTCGGGGTGAGCAGTTCTTC,CSVRRGEQFF
TRBD2,many,TRBV9,TRBJ2-3,14,TGTGCCAGCAGCTTCGGACTAGCGGAGGAGGCGCAGTATTTT,CASSFGLAEEAQYF
.,many,TRBV19,TRBJ1-5,13,TGTGCCAGTAGTCCGACAGCCAATCAGCCCCAGCATTTT,CASSPTANQPQHF
TRBD2,few,TRBV28,TRBJ2-3,18,TGTGCCAGCAGTTCCCTTTTCTCAAGCGGGGGGGCAGAGGATACGCAGTATTTT,CASSSLFSSGGAEDTQYF
.,many,TRBV7-6,TRBJ2-7,14,TGTGCCAGCAGCCTACAGGCTGAATCCTACGAGCAGTACTTC,CASSLQAESYEQYF
.,few,TRBV28,TRBJ2-1,13,TGTGCCAGCAGTCGGGGGGCGGGAAATGAGCAGTTCTTC,CASSRGAGNEQFF
TRBD2,.,TRBV24-1,TRBJ2-1,16,TGTGCCACCAGTGATTTGCTAGCGGGGAAGGACGGTGAGCAGTTCTTC,CATSDLLAGKDGEQFF
.,many,TRBV6-5,TRBJ1-3,14,TGTGCCAGCAGAATCGGGAAACTCGGAAACACCATATATTTT,CASRIGKLGNTIYF
TRBD1,many,TRBV6-4,TRBJ2-3,14,TGTGCCAGCAGCCCAGGGGGCGAAGCAGATACGCAGTATTTT,CASSPGGEADTQYF
.,many,TRBV10-1,TRBJ2-3,15,TGCGCCAGCAGTGAATCGGGGACCAGCACAGATACGCAGTATTTT,CASSESGTSTDTQYF
.,.,TRBV20-1,TRBJ1-6,13,TGCAGTGGGGCCGGGAGCCCCAATTCACCCCTCCACTTT,CSGAGSPNSPLHF
.,.,TRBV28,TRBJ2-4,17,TGTGCCAGCAGTTTACCCCTTGGGAATCTAGCCAAAAACATTCAGTACTTC,CASSLPLGNLAKNIQYF
.,many,TRBV7-7,TRBJ2-1,16,TGTGCTAGCAGCCCAGGGGGCGGGAGAATTAGGAATGAGCAGTTCTTC,CASSPGGGRIRNEQFF
TRBD2,many,TRBV20-1,TRBJ2-1,18,TGCAGTGCTAGACTACTAGCGGGAGGGCCAGGTGCCTACAATGAGCAGTTCTTC,CSARLLAGGPGAYNEQFF
TRBD2,many,TRBV18,TRBJ2-7,15,TGTGCCAGCTCGCAGGGACTAGCGGTCGCTGGCGAGCAGTACTTC,CASSQGLAVAGEQYF
.,.,TRBV28,TRBJ2-3,16,TGTGCCAGCAGTCCACAGGGAGATGGTGCCACAGATACGCAGTATTTT,CASSPQGDGATDTQYF
.,many,TRBV3-1,TRBJ2-2,15,TGTGCCAGCAGCCAAGATTTAACCCGGGGTCGAGAGCTGTTTTTT,CASSQDLTRGRELFF
TRBD1,many,TRBV6-6,TRBJ1-2,14,TGTGCCAGCAGTTCTGGACAGGGACTCTATGGCTACACCTTC,CASSSGQGLYGYTF
.,few,TRBV20-1,TRBJ2-7,11,TGCAGTGTCAGGGGAGGTGGCGAGCAGTACTTC,CSVRGGGEQYF
TRBD1,many,TRBV4-2,TRBJ2-7,16,TGTGCCAGCAGCCAAGATGTGACAGGGCATTCCTACGAGCAGTACTTC,CASSQDVTGHSYEQYF
.,.,TRBV29-1,TRBJ2-5,12,TGCAGCGTTCGGCGGTCTCAAGAGACCCAGTACTTC,CSVRRSQETQYF
TRBD1,.,TRBV24-1,TRBJ2-2,16,TGTGCCACCAGGAGCGGACAGGGGACGAACACCGGGGAGCTGTTTTTT,CATRSGQGTNTGELFF
.,many,TRBV2,TRBJ2-2,14,TGTGCCAGCAGTGGGATACTACTCGCCGGGGAGCTGTTTTTT,CASSGILLAGELFF